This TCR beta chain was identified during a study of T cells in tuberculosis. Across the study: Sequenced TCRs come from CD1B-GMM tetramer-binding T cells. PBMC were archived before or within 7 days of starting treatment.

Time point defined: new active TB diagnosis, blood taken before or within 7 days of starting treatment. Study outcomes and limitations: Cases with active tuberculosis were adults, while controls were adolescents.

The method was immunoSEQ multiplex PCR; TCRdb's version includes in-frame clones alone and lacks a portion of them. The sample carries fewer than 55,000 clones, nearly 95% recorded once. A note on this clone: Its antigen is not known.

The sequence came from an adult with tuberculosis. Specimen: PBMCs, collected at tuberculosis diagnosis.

CDR3 nucleotide sequence: TGTGCCAGCAGTTTCACAGTAAACACTGAAGCTTTCTTT. It encodes CASSFTVNTEAFF. The J gene is TRBJ1-1, the V gene TRBV27; D is uncertain. Germline V CDR1 and CDR2: MNHEY, SMNVEV (reference sequence). The germline V and J ends were trimmed by 3 bases and 2 bases, with 7 bases remaining between them. The CDR3 extends over 13 amino acids.